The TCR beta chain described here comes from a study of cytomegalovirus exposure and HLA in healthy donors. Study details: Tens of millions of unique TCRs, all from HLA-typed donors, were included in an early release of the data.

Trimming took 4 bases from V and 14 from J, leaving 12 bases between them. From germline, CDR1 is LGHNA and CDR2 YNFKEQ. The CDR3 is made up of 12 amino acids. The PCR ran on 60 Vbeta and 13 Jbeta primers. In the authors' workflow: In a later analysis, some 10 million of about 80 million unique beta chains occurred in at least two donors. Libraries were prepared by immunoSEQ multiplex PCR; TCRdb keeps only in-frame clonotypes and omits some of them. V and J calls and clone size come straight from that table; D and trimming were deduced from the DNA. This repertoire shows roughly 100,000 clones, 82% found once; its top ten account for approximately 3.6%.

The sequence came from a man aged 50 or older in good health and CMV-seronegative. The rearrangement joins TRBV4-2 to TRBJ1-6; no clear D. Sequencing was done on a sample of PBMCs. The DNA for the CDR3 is TGTGCCAGCAGCCCCAATGAGGGCGCCCTCCACTTT. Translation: CASSPNEGALHF.